The next 10 T cell receptor beta chains were all read from a single sample in a study of blood T cell repertoires in COVID-19. The protocol was immunoSEQ multiplex PCR, while the TCRdb copy is restricted to in-frame clones and leaves out a portion. In the table there are roughly 210,000 clones, less than 90% of which are singletons. The sequencing input was peripheral blood. Every receptor here comes from a woman older than 75 with COVID-19, enrolled during active disease.

The V gene is TRBV7-9, the J gene TRBJ1-1; TRBD1 aligns across 7 bases. Germline V gives CDR1 SEHNR, CDR2 FQNEAQ (reference sequence). Germline trimming cut 5 bases from V and 4 bases from J; bases unmatched to any gene: 10. The CDR3 totals 15 residues. Written as DNA, the CDR3 is TGTGCCAGCAGCCCTCAAGGACAGGTCTCCACTGAAGCTTTCTTT. It codes for CASSPQGQVSTEAFF.

The chain is built from TRBV7-8 and TRBJ2-1, with 10 bases lining up with TRBD1. Losses at the gene ends were 0 bases for V and 8 bases for J; bases not matched to a gene: 7. The CDR3 loop spans 16 amino acids. CDR1 and CDR2 (germline): SGHVS, FQNEAQ. The CDR3 DNA is TGTGCCAGCAGCTTAGCTGGGACAGGGGCTTCTGATGAGCAGTTCTTC. It yields the protein CASSLAGTGASDEQFF.

The rearrangement uses TRBV6-5 and TRBJ2-1; 8 positions agree with TRBD1. Germline V gene sequence: CDR1 MNHEY, CDR2 SVGAGI. This CDR3 spans 14 amino acids. Germline trimming cut 8 bases from V and 7 bases from J; bases unmatched to any gene: 10. The CDR3 is CASLTGAIGNEQFF. As DNA, the CDR3 is TGTGCCAGCCTGACAGGGGCCATAGGGAATGAGCAGTTCTTC.

The CDR3 DNA sequence: TGTGCCAGCCAAATACTCCGGGACAGTCATCAGCCCCAGCATTTT. Translated: CASQILRDSHQPQHF. The gene calls are TRBV19 and TRBJ1-5, with 7 bases fitting TRBD1. The CDR3 contains 15 residues. The V gene end was trimmed by 9 bases and the J gene end by 5 bases; junction bases not matched to a gene: 13. From germline, CDR1 is LNHDA and CDR2 SQIVND (reference sequence). The full variable domain, with the rest looked up from reference TRBV19 and TRBJ1-5, is DGGITQSPKYLFRKEGQNVTLSCEQNLNHDAMYWYRQDPGQGLRLIYYSQIVNDFQKGDIAEGYSVSREKKESFPLTVTSAQKNPTAFYLCASQILRDSHQPQHFGDGTRLSIL.

The genes are TRBV7-2 and TRBJ2-1; no clear D gene. CDR1 SGHTA and CDR2 FQGNSA come from the germline V gene. This CDR3 has 14 amino acids. Trimming cost V 5 bases and J 0 bases, with 8 bases left between them. This CDR3 is CASSATSSYNEQFF. CDR3 coding DNA: TGTGCCAGCAGCGCTACGAGCTCCTACAATGAGCAGTTCTTC.

This clone was seen just once. The chain uses TRBV7-2 and TRBJ2-1; TRBD1 agrees at 7 bases. J lost 15 bases, V lost 4 bases, and 9 bases had no gene match. Germline CDR1 and CDR2: SGHTA and FQGNSA. This CDR3 spans 12 amino acids. Here the CDR3 reads CASSSPGQTSFF. The DNA for the CDR3 is TGTGCCAGCAGCTCCCCGGGACAGACCTCGTTCTTC.

Only one count was recorded for this clone. The chain carries TRBV5-4 and TRBJ2-1, with TRBD2 matching 8 bases. The germline V gene has CDR1 SGHNT and CDR2 YYREEE (reference sequence). With V trimmed by 2 bases and J by 9 bases, 10 bases remained unmatched. The CDR3 sequence is 15 residues long. The CDR3 bases are TGTGCCAGCAGCTTACCGGGGGGGGCCGGGGGTGAGCAGTTCTTC. Protein: CASSLPGGAGGEQFF.

The chain carries TRBV7-2 and TRBJ1-3; 10 nucleotides agree with TRBD1. There are 15 residues in the CDR3. Germline CDR1 SGHTA, CDR2 FQGNSA. V trimming: 5 bases; J trimming: 6 bases; junction bases outside the gene matches: 7. The chain's CDR3 is CASSRTGGTSNTIYF. The CDR3 bases are TGTGCCAGCAGCAGGACAGGGGGTACGTCAAACACCATATATTTT. The complete variable domain, with remaining parts taken from reference TRBV7-2 and TRBJ1-3, reads GAGVSQSPSNKVTEKGKDVELRCDPISGHTALYWYRQSLGQGLEFLIYFQGNSAPDKSGLPSDRFSAERTGGSVSTLTIQRTQQEDSAVYLCASSRTGGTSNTIYFGEGSWLTVV.

The chain has TRBV7-9 and TRBJ2-3, with TRBD2 matching 15 bases. CDR3 size: 17 residues. The germline V gene encodes CDR1 SEHNR and CDR2 FQNEAQ (reference sequence). V was pared by 0 bases and J by 4 bases, with 2 bases of the junction left unmatched. The CDR3 bases are TGTGCCAGCAGCTTAGCACGGACTAGCGGGGGGGCAGATACGCAGTATTTT. Residues: CASSLARTSGGADTQYF.

The chain links TRBV15 to TRBJ2-5; 10 bases agree with TRBD2. Germline V CDR1 and CDR2: LNHNV, YYDKDF (reference sequence). The CDR3 sequence is 19 residues long. Germline trimming cut 0 bases from V and 3 bases from J; bases unmatched to any gene: 13. CDR3 in DNA: TGTGCCACCAGCAGAGAAATAAAGACCGGGACTAGCGCTAAAGAGACCCAGTACTTC. It is translated as CATSREIKTGTSAKETQYF.